One TCR beta chain is described in this entry. This sample is drawn from a study of blood T cell repertoires in COVID-19. Study details: The cDNA or gDNA used as material had been derived from T cells, B-cell-depleted T cells, or PBMCs.

The CDR3 spans 15 residues. In germline, CDR1 is SGDLS, CDR2 YYNGEE. V dropped 0 bases and J dropped 2 bases, with 12 bases sitting between them. The table came from immunoSEQ multiplex PCR; TCRdb's copy has only in-frame clones and leaves some out. The data hold about 100,000 clones, with approximately 84% observed a single time. The J gene is TRBJ2-7, the V gene TRBV9; weak D call: TRBD2 (6 bases). Sequences were obtained from peripheral blood. This receptor was obtained from a human donor in a cohort sampled during active COVID-19. CDR3 sequence: CASSVEAGLTYEQYF. As DNA, the CDR3 is TGTGCCAGCAGCGTAGAGGCGGGGCTGACCTACGAGCAGTACTTC.